What follows are 16 T cell receptor beta chains derived from one specimen sequenced in a study of blood T cell repertoires in COVID-19. Generated by immunoSEQ multiplex PCR, the TCRdb table keeps only in-frame clones and is missing some. The table includes 150,000 to 200,000 clones, around 79% detected once. Specimen: peripheral blood. Every receptor here comes from a woman in her fifties or sixties with COVID-19, enrolled during active disease.

J is TRBJ2-2 and V is TRBV28; 7 nucleotides line up with TRBD1. J was trimmed by 7 bases and V by 5 bases; bases with no gene match: 10. The CDR3 consists of 15 residues. Germline V CDR1 and CDR2: MDHEN, SYDVKM. CDR3 bases: TGTGCCAGCAGTATACAACAGGGGATGATCGGGGAGCTGTTTTTT. Amino acids: CASSIQQGMIGELFF.

The chain employs TRBV18 and TRBJ2-7; 11 bases are a match to TRBD2. Trimming removed 3 bases from V and 12 bases from J; junction bases left unmatched: 10. Germline V gene data show CDR1 as KGHSH and CDR2 as LQKENI. The CDR3 is 14 residues long. CDR3: CASSPSQLAGAPYF. In DNA, the CDR3 is TGTGCCAGCTCACCCTCCCAACTAGCGGGAGCACCGTACTTC.

The chain carries TRBV4-2 and TRBJ2-1; D is uncertain. CDR1 is LGHNA and CDR2 is YNFKEQ in the germline V gene. V lost 0 bases and J lost 8, with 8 bases in between. The CDR3 loop spans 13 amino acids. The CDR3 DNA sequence: TGTGCCAGCAGCCAAGAGGCCCTAGATGAGCAGTTCTTC. This codes for CASSQEALDEQFF.

V usage is TRBV6-5 and J usage is TRBJ1-1; TRBD1 is a possible D gene (5 bases). The V gene's germline CDR1 is MNHEY and CDR2 SVGAGI. The CDR3 runs to 13 residues. The germline V and J ends were trimmed by 3 bases and 1 base, with 6 bases remaining between them. The CDR3 DNA is TGTGCCAGCAGTTATCAGGGGAACACTGAAGCTTTCTTT. As protein: CASSYQGNTEAFF.

The rearrangement links TRBV7-9 to TRBJ1-3; the D is unclear. V lost 1 base and J 0 bases, leaving 10 bases between the germline ends. Germline V CDR1 and CDR2: SEHNR, FQNEAQ (reference sequence). The CDR3 loop spans 16 amino acids. The DNA of the CDR3 is TGTGCCAGCAGCTTAGAAGGCCGGAGCTCTGGAAACACCATATATTTT. It is translated as CASSLEGRSSGNTIYF. Filled out from reference TRBV7-9 and TRBJ1-3, the complete variable domain reads DTGVSQNPRHKITKRGQNVTFRCDPISEHNRLYWYRQTLGQGPEFLTYFQNEAQLEKSRLLSDRFSAERPKGSFSTLEIQRTEQGDSAMYLCASSLEGRSSGNTIYFGEGSWLTVV.

This clone has only a few counts. This sequence joins TRBV4-3 and TRBJ2-7, with unresolved D. Trimming left V 0 bases short and J 5 bases short, with 11 bases between. From germline, CDR1 is LGHNA and CDR2 YSLEER. The CDR3 consists of 14 residues. DNA for the CDR3: TGCGCCAGCAGCCAAGATCAGTCACGTAACGAGCAGTACTTC. Translated, it gives CASSQDQSRNEQYF.

This clone was recorded only once. This chain links TRBV5-4 with TRBJ2-3; a weak D match, TRBD2 (6 bases). The CDR3 has 14 residues. In germline, CDR1 is SGHNT, CDR2 YYREEE (reference sequence). V lost 3 bases to trimming and J lost 1 base, with 9 bases between them. CDR3 DNA: TGTGCCAGCAGCTCCGGACTACGCACAGATACGCAGTATTTT. Protein sequence: CASSSGLRTDTQYF.

V is TRBV12-3 or TRBV12-4 and J is TRBJ1-1; D is unclear. This CDR3 has 12 amino acids. V lost 6 bases and J lost 0, with 5 bases in between. The CDR3 region is CASRALNTEAFF. The CDR3 DNA reads TGTGCCAGCAGGGCATTGAACACTGAAGCTTTCTTT.

This clone has just one count. The chain uses TRBV27 and TRBJ2-7; tentatively, D is TRBD1 (6 bases). The ends were cut back, 3 bases at V and 2 bases at J, with 8 bases in the middle. The length of the CDR3 is 13 residues. Germline CDR1 MNHEY, CDR2 SMNVEV (reference sequence). CDR3 bases: TGTGCCAGCAGTTTCGCAGGGGCCTACGAGCAGTACTTC. It translates to CASSFAGAYEQYF.

The chain employs TRBV6-1 and TRBJ1-1; the D is unclear. CDR3 length: 14 amino acids. CDR1 and CDR2 from the germline V gene are MNHNS and SASEGT. V was cut by 3 bases and J by 1 base, with 9 bases left in between. The CDR3 nucleotides are TGTGCCAGCAGTGACCCTAATGGGAACACTGAAGCTTTCTTT. Translating it yields CASSDPNGNTEAFF.

This chain connects TRBV5-4 to TRBJ2-6; TRBD1 agrees at 7 bases. Germline V gene data show CDR1 as SGHNT and CDR2 as YYREEE (reference sequence). CDR3 length: 18 amino acids. J lost 0 bases, V lost 8 bases, and 14 bases had no gene match. The CDR3 DNA reads TGTGCCAGTCAAGGGGGCCTAGTGCTCCTCTCTGGGGCCAACGTCCTGACTTTC. This gives the protein CASQGGLVLLSGANVLTF.

The gene calls are TRBV28 and TRBJ2-1, with D possibly being TRBD1 (6 bases). Germline CDR1 MDHEN, CDR2 SYDVKM. V was pared by 5 bases and J by 0 bases, with 17 bases between. The CDR3 consists of 17 residues. CDR3 region: CASSPPPTGSSYNEQFF. The CDR3, as DNA: TGTGCCAGCAGTCCCCCCCCGACAGGTTCCTCCTACAATGAGCAGTTCTTC.

CDR3 protein: CASARAGGDYGYTF. CDR3 DNA: TGCGCCAGTGCCAGGGCTGGGGGCGACTATGGCTACACCTTC. The chain employs TRBV4-3 and TRBJ1-2, with D possibly being TRBD1 (6 bases). This CDR3 comprises 14 residues. V was cut by 9 bases and J by 3 bases, with 17 bases left in between. In germline, CDR1 is LGHNA, CDR2 YSLEER.

The gene calls are TRBV19 and TRBJ2-7, with TRBD1 matching 9 bases. The CDR3 has 15 amino acids. Germline trimming cut 5 bases from V and 0 bases from J; bases unmatched to any gene: 5. Looked up from germline, CDR1 is LNHDA and CDR2 is SQIVND (reference sequence). The CDR3 here is CASSVGQGSSYEQYF. CDR3 coding DNA: TGTGCCAGTAGTGTGGGACAGGGAAGCTCCTACGAGCAGTACTTC. The complete variable domain, with remaining parts taken from reference TRBV19 and TRBJ2-7, reads DGGITQSPKYLFRKEGQNVTLSCEQNLNHDAMYWYRQDPGQGLRLIYYSQIVNDFQKGDIAEGYSVSREKKESFPLTVTSAQKNPTAFYLCASSVGQGSSYEQYFGPGTRLTVT.

The rearrangement links TRBV6-2 or TRBV6-3 to TRBJ1-5; 8 positions agree with TRBD1. This CDR3 has 16 residues. CDR1 and CDR2 from the germline V gene are MNHEY and SVGEGT. After removal of 4 bases from V and 4 bases from J, the junction contained 9 bases not matched to a gene. This CDR3 reads CASSSLLQGANQPQHF. The DNA for the CDR3 is TGTGCCAGCAGTTCCCTTCTTCAGGGGGCGAATCAGCCCCAGCATTTT.

The chain is built from TRBV6-1 and TRBJ1-5, with D uncertain. Trimming took 1 base from V and 2 from J, leaving 9 bases between them. This CDR3 is built from 15 residues. Germline V gene sequence: CDR1 MNHNS, CDR2 SASEGT. The CDR3 region has the DNA TGTGCCAGCAGTGAAGTAAGTAGCGGCAATCAGCCCCAGCATTTT. Residues: CASSEVSSGNQPQHF.